This T cell receptor beta chain appears in the sequencing data of a study of cytomegalovirus exposure and HLA in healthy donors. At the level of the study: Early release data held 75 million to 90 million unique TCRs from HLA-typed donors.

About this clone: Its antigen remains unknown.

The PCR ran on 60 Vbeta and 13 Jbeta primers. Clones were sequenced by immunoSEQ multiplex PCR, and TCRdb holds only the in-frame ones, with some missing. The sample has around 76,000 clones; about four fifths are singletons. Per the germline V gene, CDR1 is SQVTM and CDR2 is ANQGSEA. Trimming took 5 bases from V and 0 from J, leaving 7 bases between them. The CDR3 consists of 13 residues. Study results and limitations: A few CMV-associated chains were confirmed in vitro to be specific for CMV antigens. In most subjects, TCR beta sequences reportedly gave accurate predictions of HLA-A and HLA-B alleles. Many donors carried some public TCRs, although rarity characterized most TCR sequences.

The clonotype was recovered from a woman between 40 and 55 years old in good health and CMV-seropositive. Sequencing was done on a sample of PBMCs. The chain carries TRBV29-1 and TRBJ2-2, with D possibly TRBD1 on 6 matching bases. Written as DNA, the CDR3 is TGCAGCGTTAACAGGGCGAACACCGGGGAGCTGTTTTTT. As protein: CSVNRANTGELFF.